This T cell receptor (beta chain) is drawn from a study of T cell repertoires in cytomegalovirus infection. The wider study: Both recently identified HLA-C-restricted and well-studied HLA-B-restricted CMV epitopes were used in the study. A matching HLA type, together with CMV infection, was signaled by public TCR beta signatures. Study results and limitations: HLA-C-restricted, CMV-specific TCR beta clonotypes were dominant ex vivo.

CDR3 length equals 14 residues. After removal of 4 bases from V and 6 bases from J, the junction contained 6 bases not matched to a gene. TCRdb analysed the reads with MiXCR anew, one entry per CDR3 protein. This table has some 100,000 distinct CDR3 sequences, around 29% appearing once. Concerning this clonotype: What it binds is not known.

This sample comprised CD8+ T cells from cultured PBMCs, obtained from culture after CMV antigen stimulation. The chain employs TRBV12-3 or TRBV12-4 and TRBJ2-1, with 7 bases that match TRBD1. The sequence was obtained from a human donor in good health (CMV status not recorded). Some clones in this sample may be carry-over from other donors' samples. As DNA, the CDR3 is TGTGCCAGCAGTTCGAGTGGGACAGCCAATGAGCAGTTCTTC. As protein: CASSSSGTANEQFF.